This TCR beta chain was retrieved from a study of beta chain features in type 1 diabetes. Overall study findings and caveats: There was a moderate but significant shortening of TCRB CDR3s in all four CD4+ subsets of Type 1 diabetes patients.

V lost 6 bases and J lost 9; bases outside the gene matches: 3. This CDR3 has 13 amino acids. Germline V gene data show CDR1 as ENHRY and CDR2 as SYGVKD. Expressed TCRB transcripts got sequenced, as all isolated RNA was reverse transcribed. This table comes from immunoSEQ multiplex PCR, and its TCRdb copy is limited to in-frame clones, with some not included. The sample records about 160,000 clones, around 8% being singletons. This clone was seen a few times. The antigen remains undetermined. The receptor was isolated from a woman aged 40 to 55 with type 1 diabetes. The sample taken for sequencing was central memory CD4+ T cells from blood. The chain is built from TRBV10-3 and TRBJ2-1; 12 bases map to TRBD2. CDR3 loop: CAISETSGGEQFF. CDR3 sequence (DNA): TGTGCCATCAGCGAGACTAGCGGGGGTGAGCAGTTCTTC.